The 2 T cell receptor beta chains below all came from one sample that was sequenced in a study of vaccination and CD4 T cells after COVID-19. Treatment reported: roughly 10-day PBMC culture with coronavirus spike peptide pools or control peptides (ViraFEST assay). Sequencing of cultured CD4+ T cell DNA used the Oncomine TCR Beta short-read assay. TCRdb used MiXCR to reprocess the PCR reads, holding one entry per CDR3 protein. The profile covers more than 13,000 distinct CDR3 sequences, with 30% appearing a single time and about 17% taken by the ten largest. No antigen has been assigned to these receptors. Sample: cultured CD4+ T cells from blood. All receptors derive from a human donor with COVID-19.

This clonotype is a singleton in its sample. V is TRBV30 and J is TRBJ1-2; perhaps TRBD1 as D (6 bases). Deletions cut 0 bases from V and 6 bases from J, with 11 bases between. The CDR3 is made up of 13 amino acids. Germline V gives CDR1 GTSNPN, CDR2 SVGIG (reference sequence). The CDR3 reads CAWSVTGRDGYTF. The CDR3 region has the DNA TGTGCCTGGAGTGTAACAGGGAGGGATGGCTACACCTTC.

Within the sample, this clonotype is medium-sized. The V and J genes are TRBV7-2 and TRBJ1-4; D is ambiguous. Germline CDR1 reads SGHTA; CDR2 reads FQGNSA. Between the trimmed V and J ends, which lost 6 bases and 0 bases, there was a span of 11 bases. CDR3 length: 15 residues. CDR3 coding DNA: TGTGCCAGCAGACCAACCTTTGCAACTAATGAAAAACTGTTTTTT. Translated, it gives CASRPTFATNEKLFF.